These 25 T cell receptor beta chains were sequenced from one sample in a study of T cell responses to AZD1222 COVID-19 vaccine (dated by TCRdb to 2020 to 2023). Library prep was done by the immunoSEQ multiplex PCR assay. TCRdb retrieved this table from immuneACCESS and kept in-frame rearrangements only. Not all clones are present; in checked studies, unresolved V genes account for under half, and no reason is known for the remainder. This sample lists approximately 170,000 clones; 85% to 90% were detected once. Of the sample, 6.5% to 7% is held by the ten largest clones. The time point tag for this specimen amounts to: baseline before first vaccination. Sample: peripheral blood, taken on day 0 of AZD1222 vaccination. The receptors stem from an adult in good health.

The V and J genes are TRBV3-1 (or the pseudogene TRBV3-2) and TRBJ1-4; 9 bases fit TRBD1. CDR1 LGHDT and CDR2 YNNKEL come from the germline V gene (reference sequence). The CDR3 totals 15 residues. V lost 4 bases and J lost 12; bases outside the gene matches: 12. The CDR3 DNA reads TGTGCCAGCAGCCGCGAGGCCCCCCGGACAGGGGAACTGTTTTTT. Its protein product is CASSREAPRTGELFF.

V is TRBV7-3 and J is TRBJ1-1, with unresolved D. This CDR3 is 12 amino acids long. Germline V lookup: CDR1 SGHTA, CDR2 FQGTGA. The V and J ends lost 8 bases and 1 base respectively, with 8 bases between them. CDR3 bases: TGTGCCAGCGGTGCAGGGAACACTGAAGCTTTCTTT. This translates into CASGAGNTEAFF.

The rearrangement joins TRBV9 to TRBJ2-3; D gene uncertain. The CDR3 length is 12 residues. The V end lost 0 bases, the J end lost 5 bases, and 4 bases lay between the germline ends. Germline V lookup: CDR1 SGDLS, CDR2 YYNGEE. The CDR3 sequence: CASSVGLDTQYF. Written as DNA, the CDR3 is TGTGCCAGCAGCGTAGGATTAGATACGCAGTATTTT. Supplemented by reference TRBV9 and TRBJ2-3, the full variable domain reads DSGVTQTPKHLITATGQRVTLRCSPRSGDLSVYWYQQSLDQGLQFLIQYYNGEERAKGNILERFSAQQFPDLHSELNLSSLELGDSALYFCASSVGLDTQYFGPGTRLTVL.

The chain combines TRBV7-6 with TRBJ1-1; perhaps TRBD1 as D (5 bases). CDR1 is SGHVS and CDR2 is FNYEAQ in the germline V gene. The CDR3 consists of 13 residues. V was trimmed by 1 base and J by 3 bases, leaving 6 bases between them. The CDR3 nucleotides read TGTGCCAGCAGCTTAGGAGGGGACACTGAAGCTTTCTTT. This gives the protein CASSLGGDTEAFF.

This sequence joins TRBV3-1 (or the pseudogene TRBV3-2) and TRBJ2-3; maybe TRBD2 (5 bases). CDR1 LGHDT and CDR2 YNNKEL come from the germline V gene (reference sequence). Trimming stripped 3 bases from V and 0 bases from J, with 13 bases between. The CDR3 extends over 16 amino acids. The CDR3 DNA is TGTGCCAGCAGCCACCTCTTACTAGGGAGCACAGATACGCAGTATTTT. Translated, it gives CASSHLLLGSTDTQYF.

The V and J genes are TRBV5-1 and TRBJ1-4, with 8 bases that match TRBD1. V was pared by 0 bases and J by 4 bases, with 5 bases of the junction left unmatched. The germline CDR1 and CDR2 sequences are SGHRS and YFSETQ. CDR3 length: 16 amino acids. Here the CDR3 DNA reads TGCGCCAGCAGCTTGGGGCCAGGGGGCGGTAATGAAAAACTGTTTTTT. Translating gives CASSLGPGGGNEKLFF.

This clone was recorded a few times. The chain couples TRBV9 to TRBJ1-1, with D tentatively TRBD1 (6 bases). V was shortened by 6 bases and J by 1 base, with 19 bases between the two germline ends. CDR3 length equals 16 residues. Germline assignment: CDR1 SGDLS and CDR2 YYNGEE. CDR3 nucleotides: TGTGCCAGCACCAAAGATCCAGGACAGACGAACACTGAAGCTTTCTTT. It is translated as CASTKDPGQTNTEAFF. Full variable domain (rest looked up from reference TRBV9 and TRBJ1-1): DSGVTQTPKHLITATGQRVTLRCSPRSGDLSVYWYQQSLDQGLQFLIQYYNGEERAKGNILERFSAQQFPDLHSELNLSSLELGDSALYFCASTKDPGQTNTEAFFGQGTRLTVV.

The chain is built from TRBV28 and TRBJ2-2, with a tentative D call TRBD1 (5 bases). This CDR3 has 13 amino acids. The V and J ends lost 6 bases and 5 bases respectively, with 10 bases between them. Per germline, CDR1 MDHEN and CDR2 SYDVKM. This CDR3 is CASRQQGTGELFF. CDR3 DNA sequence: TGTGCCAGCAGGCAGCAGGGTACCGGGGAGCTGTTTTTT.

DNA for the CDR3: TGTGCCAGCAACCGGGCAGGGGAGGGCAATCAGCCCCAGCATTTT. It translates to CASNRAGEGNQPQHF. V and J are TRBV6-5 and TRBJ1-5; TRBD1 is a possible D gene (6 bases). The V gene's germline CDR1 is MNHEY and CDR2 SVGAGI. CDR3 size: 15 residues. Deletions cut 7 bases from V and 2 bases from J, with 15 bases between.

This chain uses TRBV28 with TRBJ1-6; 7 bases fit TRBD1. The CDR3 has 18 amino acids. Unmatched junction bases numbered 14, after V lost 5 bases and J lost 4 bases. CDR1 and CDR2 from the germline V gene are MDHEN and SYDVKM. The DNA for the CDR3 is TGTGCCAGCAGTGCCATATCCCCCGGACAGGTATATAATTCACCCCTCCACTTT. It yields the protein CASSAISPGQVYNSPLHF.

The CDR3 region is CASSPLKIGQNEAFF. DNA for the CDR3: TGTGCCAGCTCACCCCTCAAAATCGGACAGAATGAAGCTTTCTTT. This chain uses TRBV18 with TRBJ1-1; D may be TRBD1 (6 bases). Germline CDR1 KGHSH, CDR2 LQKENI. This CDR3 spans 15 amino acids. The V end was cut by 3 bases, the J end by 7 bases, with 18 bases between.

The chain links TRBV7-2 to TRBJ2-2; 8 bases fit TRBD1. Trimming at V came to 3 bases and at J to 5 bases, leaving 17 bases not matched to a gene. The CDR3 has 19 residues. Germline V lookup: CDR1 SGHTA, CDR2 FQGNSA. The CDR3 bases are TGTGCCAGCAGCTTTGGGATCGGGACAGGTCGTTTTTTTACCGGGGAGCTGTTTTTT. It codes for CASSFGIGTGRFFTGELFF.

This chain links TRBV28 with TRBJ1-5; TRBD1 matches at 10 bases. V was pared by 4 bases and J by 5 bases, with 2 bases of the junction left unmatched. The germline CDR1 and CDR2 sequences are MDHEN and SYDVKM. The CDR3 length is 14 residues. CDR3 in amino acids: CASSSGQGDQPQHF. CDR3 DNA sequence: TGTGCCAGCAGTTCAGGACAGGGGGATCAGCCCCAGCATTTT.

V usage is TRBV10-3 and J usage is TRBJ2-2; tentative D call: TRBD2 (5 bases). Trimming removed 0 bases from V and 0 bases from J, with 8 bases in between. This CDR3 is 16 amino acids long. CDR1 and CDR2 (germline): ENHRY, SYGVKD. DNA for the CDR3: TGTGCCATCAGTGAGTCGGACTTCGCGAACACCGGGGAGCTGTTTTTT. Translation gives CAISESDFANTGELFF.

The V and J genes are TRBV4-1 and TRBJ1-5, with a tentative D call TRBD1 (5 bases). The CDR3 consists of 14 residues. Trimming shortened V by 1 base and J by 6 bases, and 10 bases separated the two germline ends. The germline gives CDR1 MGHRA, CDR2 YSYEKL. This chain's CDR3 is CASSQAGKSQPQHF. The CDR3 bases are TGCGCCAGCAGCCAAGCAGGGAAGAGTCAGCCCCAGCATTTT.

This clone was seen more than once but under ten times. The V call is TRBV27, the J call TRBJ1-2; D gene ambiguous. The CDR3 sequence is 14 residues long. Trimming left V 5 bases short and J 4 bases short, with 14 bases between. Germline loops: CDR1 MNHEY, CDR2 SMNVEV (reference sequence). The CDR3 here is CASSPGDTTYGYTF. The CDR3 DNA sequence: TGTGCCAGCAGTCCCGGGGATACCACCTATGGCTACACCTTC.

The chain carries TRBV9 and TRBJ2-5; 11 positions agree with TRBD2. The germline V gene encodes CDR1 SGDLS and CDR2 YYNGEE. CDR3 size: 15 residues. V lost 2 bases to trimming and J lost 3 bases; unmatched junction nucleotides: 3. CDR3 residues: CASSVQTSGEETQYF. CDR3 bases: TGTGCCAGCAGCGTCCAGACTAGCGGGGAAGAGACCCAGTACTTC. Combining the CDR3 with reference TRBV9 and TRBJ2-5 gives the whole variable domain DSGVTQTPKHLITATGQRVTLRCSPRSGDLSVYWYQQSLDQGLQFLIQYYNGEERAKGNILERFSAQQFPDLHSELNLSSLELGDSALYFCASSVQTSGEETQYFGPGTRLLVL.

CDR3 protein: CASSLASGIMSGYTF. CDR3 nucleotide sequence: TGTGCCAGCAGCTTGGCATCAGGAATTATGTCTGGCTACACCTTC. The chain links TRBV5-4 to TRBJ1-2; D remains ambiguous. The germline gives CDR1 SGHNT, CDR2 YYREEE (reference sequence). The CDR3 has 15 residues. With 0 bases removed from V and 7 bases from J, the gap between germline ends came to 16 bases.

The rearrangement links TRBV5-1 to TRBJ2-5; D call uncertain. With 4 bases removed from V and 0 bases from J, the gap between germline ends came to 13 bases. This CDR3 spans 15 amino acids. The V gene's germline CDR1 is SGHRS and CDR2 YFSETQ. In DNA form, the CDR3 reads TGCGCCAGCAGCCGCACGAGGCCGTACCAAGAGACCCAGTACTTC. This translates into CASSRTRPYQETQYF.

The gene calls are TRBV20-1 and TRBJ2-1, with no clear D. Germline CDR1 reads DFQATT; CDR2 reads SNEGSKA (reference sequence). V was cut by 3 bases and J by 10 bases, with 10 bases left in between. CDR3 length: 11 amino acids. CDR3 in DNA: TGCAGTGCTAGCGACTCGAGGGAGCAGTTCTTC. Translating gives CSASDSREQFF.

The chain is built from TRBV5-4 and TRBJ2-7; 7 nucleotides align to TRBD1. Trimming removed 3 bases from V and 1 base from J; junction bases left unmatched: 4. CDR3 length: 14 residues. Germline-derived CDR1 and CDR2 are SGHNT and YYREEE (reference sequence). CDR3 bases: TGTGCCAGCAGCTCTCGGGACAGTTCCTACGAGCAGTACTTC. Residues: CASSSRDSSYEQYF.

The V gene is TRBV7-3, the J gene TRBJ2-6; no clear D gene. The ends were cut back, 5 bases at V and 1 base at J, with 6 bases in the middle. This CDR3 is built from 14 residues. Germline CDR1 reads SGHTA; CDR2 reads FQGTGA. The CDR3: CASSPDSGANVLTF. CDR3 in DNA: TGTGCCAGCAGCCCCGATTCTGGGGCCAACGTCCTGACTTTC.

The chain is built from TRBV24-1 and TRBJ1-2; D gene unclear. This CDR3 contains 15 residues. Germline V gene sequence: CDR1 KGHDR, CDR2 SFDVKD. With 7 bases removed from V and 4 bases from J, the gap between germline ends came to 18 bases. CDR3 in DNA: TGTGCCACCAGCGTTATAGGGAACAGCAGCTATGGCTACACCTTC. Translating it yields CATSVIGNSSYGYTF.

This rearrangement joins TRBV5-6 to TRBJ2-7, with D perhaps assigned TRBD1 or TRBD2 (7 bases each). Deletions cut 0 bases from V and 3 bases from J, with 13 bases between. Germline CDR1 reads SGHDT; CDR2 reads YYEEEE. The CDR3 covers 15 residues. The CDR3 nucleotides read TGTGCCAGCAGCTTGGTGACAGGGAGGGACTACGAGCAGTACGTC. Its translation is CASSLVTGRDYEQYV.

The chain carries TRBV28 and TRBJ2-7; D is ambiguous. The CDR3 contains 16 residues. Germline V gene lookup returns CDR1 MDHEN and CDR2 SYDVKM. V was clipped by 5 bases and J by 0 bases, with 17 bases between them. CDR3 in amino acids: CASSPMGEGPSYEQYF. As DNA, the CDR3 is TGTGCCAGCAGTCCCATGGGCGAAGGGCCCTCCTACGAGCAGTACTTC.